This TCR beta chain was identified during a study of blood T cell repertoires in COVID-19. The method was immunoSEQ multiplex PCR; TCRdb's version includes in-frame clones alone and lacks a portion of them. Of more than 100,000 clones listed, under 90% were seen once; the top ten hold 2% to 3%. The CDR3 has 13 amino acids. V lost 5 bases to trimming and J lost 8 bases, with 15 bases between them. CDR1 LGHNT and CDR2 FRNRAP come from the germline V gene. This receptor was identified in a man aged 35 to 55 with acute COVID-19. The gene calls are TRBV12-5 and TRBJ1-2; maybe TRBD1 (5 bases). The sample was PBMCs or T cells enriched from blood (not recorded which). CDR3 nucleotides: TGTGCTAGTGGTCCCCCCGGGAGGGGAGGCTACACCTTC. Translated: CASGPPGRGGYTF. Combining the CDR3 with reference TRBV12-5 and TRBJ1-2 gives the whole variable domain DARVTQTPRHKVTEMGQEVTMRCQPILGHNTVFWYRQTMMQGLELLAYFRNRAPLDDSGMPKDRFSAEMPDATLATLKIQPSEPRDSAVYFCASGPPGRGGYTFGSGTRLTVV.